A single sample is the source of the 31 T cell receptor beta chains below, sequenced in a study of T-cell reconstitution after alpha-beta-depleted transplantation in children. Using unique molecular identifiers, the investigators prepared the TCRbeta library. TCRdb recomputed calls from the PCR reads with MiXCR, one row per CDR3 protein. The sample includes approximately 800,000 distinct CDR3 sequences, roughly 15% of them seen just once. The material sequenced was PBMCs, mostly from graft donor cells, taken 360 days after TCRalphabeta/CD19-depleted stem cell transplant. These TCRs come from a male patient younger than 18 who had a stem cell transplant for acute lymphoblastic leukemia, so the T cells may come from the graft donor.

This clonotype has just a few counts. The J gene is TRBJ2-3, the V gene TRBV12-3 or TRBV12-4; 7 bases line up with TRBD2. Unmatched junction bases numbered 5, after V lost 2 bases and J lost 6 bases. This CDR3 is built from 14 residues. The CDR3 spells CASSLQPGRDTQYF. The CDR3 region has the DNA TGTGCCAGCAGTTTACAGCCCGGGAGGGATACGCAGTATTTT.

The chain recombines TRBV5-4 with TRBJ2-1; 8 nucleotides align to TRBD2. Germline lookup yields CDR1 SGHNT and CDR2 YYREEE (reference sequence). The CDR3 length is 15 residues. Losses at the gene ends were 4 bases for V and 8 bases for J; bases not matched to a gene: 11. CDR3 in amino acids: CASSPVWGTSHEQFF. For the CDR3, the DNA is TGTGCCAGCAGCCCTGTGTGGGGGACTAGTCATGAGCAGTTCTTC.

This clonotype was seen many times. This chain connects TRBV9 to TRBJ2-1; 9 bases fit TRBD1. The trim removed 3 bases at V and 7 bases at J, leaving 8 bases unmatched. The CDR3 totals 15 residues. Germline lookup yields CDR1 SGDLS and CDR2 YYNGEE. CDR3 sequence (DNA): TGTGCCAGCAGCGCCGCCGGGACAGGGTGGAATGAGCAGTTCTTC. It encodes CASSAAGTGWNEQFF.

The V call is TRBV2, the J call TRBJ2-2; no clear D gene. The V gene lost 2 bases and the J gene lost 3 bases, with 4 bases spanning the gap. The CDR3 spans 13 residues. Germline assignment: CDR1 SNHLY and CDR2 FYNNEI. CDR3 sequence (DNA): TGTGCCAGCAGTGAAACTCACACCGGGGAGCTGTTTTTT. The encoded protein is CASSETHTGELFF.

The sample holds a few counts of this clonotype. The CDR3 region is CASSLRETDTQYF. DNA for the CDR3: TGTGCCAGCAGTCTGCGGGAGACAGATACGCAGTATTTT. This chain links TRBV12-3 or TRBV12-4 with TRBJ2-3, with 7 bases that match TRBD2. V lost 5 bases, J lost 3 bases, and 2 bases stayed unmatched. The CDR3 runs 13 residues.

The genes are TRBV20-1 and TRBJ2-7, with TRBD1 identical over 7 bases. J gave up 3 bases and V 5 bases, and 13 bases lay outside the gene matches. Germline V gene data show CDR1 as DFQATT and CDR2 as SNEGSKA (reference sequence). CDR3 size: 15 residues. The CDR3: CSALTTGDGLYEQYF. The CDR3 DNA reads TGCAGTGCTCTTACTACAGGGGATGGACTCTACGAGCAGTACTTC.

In its sample, this clonotype was seen many times. The chain links TRBV28 to TRBJ2-1; a weak D match, TRBD2 (6 bases). This CDR3 has 13 residues. Germline CDR1 reads MDHEN; CDR2 reads SYDVKM. With 2 bases removed from V and 5 bases from J, the gap between germline ends came to 7 bases. The CDR3 protein is CASSLGRHNEQFF. The CDR3 bases are TGTGCCAGCAGTTTAGGGAGGCACAATGAGCAGTTCTTC.

The chain joins TRBV4-1 to TRBJ2-7; TRBD1 matches 8 bases. The germline CDR1 and CDR2 sequences are MGHRA and YSYEKL. The J segment lost 2 bases and the V segment lost 4 bases, leaving 7 bases of the junction unmatched. The CDR3 consists of 15 residues. CDR3 DNA sequence: TGCGCCAGCAGCCCTATGGGGACAGGAGCCTACGAGCAGTACTTC. This gives the protein CASSPMGTGAYEQYF.

The sample holds many counts of this clonotype. The rearrangement links TRBV20-1 to TRBJ1-5; 10 positions match TRBD1. Trimming cost V 4 bases and J 5 bases; bases outside gene matches: 8. This CDR3 contains 15 residues. Germline V lookup: CDR1 DFQATT, CDR2 SNEGSKA (reference sequence). This CDR3 reads CSAMTGGRADQPQHF. The CDR3 nucleotides read TGCAGTGCTATGACAGGGGGCCGTGCCGATCAGCCCCAGCATTTT.

The CDR3 DNA sequence: TGCGCCAGCAGCCTCGAAGACTTGATGACCGGGGAGCTGTTTTTT. It is translated as CASSLEDLMTGELFF. The J gene is TRBJ2-2, the V gene TRBV4-1; D gene uncertain. Germline values: CDR1 MGHRA, CDR2 YSYEKL. The CDR3 has 15 amino acids. The V and J ends lost 4 bases and 5 bases respectively, with 14 bases between them.

The V gene is TRBV7-6, the J gene TRBJ1-2; D possibly corresponds to TRBD1 (6 bases). The V gene's germline CDR1 is SGHVS and CDR2 FNYEAQ. Trimming stripped 0 bases from V and 2 bases from J, with 10 bases between. This CDR3 spans 15 amino acids. For the CDR3, the DNA is TGTGCCAGCAGCTTAGCCGGGGGCTGGAACTATGGCTACACCTTC. Translated: CASSLAGGWNYGYTF. The whole variable domain, remainder taken from reference TRBV7-6 and TRBJ1-2, is GAGVSQSPRYKVTKRGQDVALRCDPISGHVSLYWYRQALGQGPEFLTYFNYEAQQDKSGLPNDRFSAERPEGSISTLTIQRTEQRDSAMYRCASSLAGGWNYGYTFGSGTRLTVV.

The CDR3, as DNA: TGCGCCAGCACCGACCGGGACAGGGCTGCTTGGGGGAACACTGAAGCTTTCTTT. This translates into CASTDRDRAAWGNTEAFF. The chain couples TRBV5-1 to TRBJ1-1; 9 bases are shared with TRBD1. The ends lost 6 bases at V and 1 base at J; junction bases unmatched: 16. There are 18 residues in the CDR3. From germline, CDR1 is SGHRS and CDR2 YFSETQ.

This chain uses TRBV7-7 with TRBJ2-1; TRBD2 matches at 8 bases. The trim removed 2 bases at V and 5 bases at J, leaving 17 bases unmatched. Germline V lookup: CDR1 SSHAT, CDR2 FNYEAQ (reference sequence). CDR3 length: 19 residues. The CDR3 sequence: CASSLSPGGPGLVHNEQFF. The CDR3 DNA reads TGTGCCAGCAGCTTAAGCCCGGGGGGGCCAGGGTTGGTCCACAATGAGCAGTTCTTC.

The genes are TRBV18 and TRBJ1-1, with 7 bases matching TRBD1. Trimming cost V 4 bases and J 2 bases; bases outside gene matches: 7. CDR3 length equals 15 residues. From germline, CDR1 is KGHSH and CDR2 LQKENI. The CDR3, as DNA: TGTGCCAGCTCACGGAACAGGGGTGGTAACACTGAAGCTTTCTTT. It is translated as CASSRNRGGNTEAFF.

The chain combines TRBV6-1 with TRBJ1-3; D uncertain. This CDR3 contains 18 residues. CDR1 MNHNS and CDR2 SASEGT come from the germline V gene. Trimming removed 0 bases from V and 0 bases from J, with 15 bases in between. The CDR3 loop reads CASSEAFLHLYSGNTIYF. CDR3 sequence (DNA): TGTGCCAGCAGTGAAGCCTTCCTACATCTTTACTCTGGAAACACCATATATTTT.

This clonotype was counted at least ten times. The rearrangement uses TRBV6-5 and TRBJ2-5; tentative D call: TRBD2 (5 bases). Germline V gene sequence: CDR1 MNHEY, CDR2 SVGAGI. Trimming removed 2 bases from V and 5 bases from J, with 12 bases in between. The CDR3 has 14 amino acids. For the CDR3, the DNA is TGTGCCAGCAGTTACACCCCGAGGGAGGAGACCCAGTACTTC. It yields the protein CASSYTPREETQYF.

This clonotype came up a few times. J is TRBJ2-3 and V is TRBV29-1; 9 bases map to TRBD2. Germline CDR1 SQVTM, CDR2 ANQGSEA. The CDR3 is 15 amino acids. The V gene end was trimmed by 8 bases and the J gene end by 3 bases; junction bases not matched to a gene: 12. Here the CDR3 DNA reads TGCAGCCTTGGTCGCGGGAGGGCCGGAACAGATACGCAGTATTTT. Translation gives CSLGRGRAGTDTQYF.

The gene calls are TRBV7-9 and TRBJ2-3; D not certain. The CDR3 runs 15 residues. In germline, CDR1 is SEHNR, CDR2 FQNEAQ (reference sequence). V lost 1 base and J lost 5, with 13 bases in between. The CDR3 sequence is CASSLVLATLDTQYF. DNA for the CDR3: TGTGCCAGCAGCTTAGTACTCGCGACGTTAGATACGCAGTATTTT.

This clonotype was seen at least ten times. The rearrangement links TRBV5-1 to TRBJ2-7; a weak D match, TRBD2 (5 bases). Germline loops: CDR1 SGHRS, CDR2 YFSETQ. Trimming took off 5 bases at V and 3 bases at J, with 9 bases between the two ends. There are 12 residues in the CDR3. CDR3 residues: CASSKGDYEQYF. CDR3 bases: TGCGCCAGCAGTAAGGGAGACTACGAGCAGTACTTC.

The chain uses TRBV6-4 and TRBJ2-7; 7 nucleotides match TRBD1. CDR1 and CDR2 from the germline V gene are MRHNA and SNTAGT. V shed 6 bases, J shed 1 base, and the junction held 6 bases outside the gene matches. This CDR3 contains 14 residues. The chain's CDR3 is CASSANRGSYEQYF. CDR3 DNA: TGTGCCAGCAGCGCAAACAGGGGATCCTACGAGCAGTACTTC.

The table lists this clonotype with a few counts. The chain is built from TRBV20-1 and TRBJ2-7, with TRBD2 matching over 8 bases. Per the germline V gene, CDR1 is DFQATT and CDR2 is SNEGSKA (reference sequence). V trimming: 3 bases; J trimming: 2 bases; junction bases outside the gene matches: 9. CDR3 length: 15 residues. CDR3 region: CSASPASGLPYEQYF. The CDR3 nucleotides read TGCAGTGCTAGTCCAGCTAGCGGGTTGCCCTACGAGCAGTACTTC.

This clonotype was seen more than once but under ten times. V gene TRBV5-1 combines with J gene TRBJ2-1; TRBD1 matches at 8 bases. Per the germline V gene, CDR1 is SGHRS and CDR2 is YFSETQ. The CDR3 runs to 18 residues. J gave up 3 bases and V 0 bases, and 11 bases lay outside the gene matches. The CDR3 here is CASSLATSTGVFYNEQFF. DNA for the CDR3: TGCGCCAGCAGCTTGGCAACTTCGACAGGGGTGTTCTACAATGAGCAGTTCTTC.

There are many counts of this clonotype. V usage is TRBV12-3 or TRBV12-4 and J usage is TRBJ2-1; perhaps TRBD2 as D (6 bases). Trimming took 3 bases from V and 3 from J, leaving 15 bases between them. There are 16 residues in the CDR3. The CDR3 reads CASSFGSSVSYNEQFF. The CDR3 DNA reads as TGTGCCAGCAGTTTCGGCTCTAGCGTAAGCTACAATGAGCAGTTCTTC.

This clonotype was detected a few times. V gene TRBV20-1 combines with J gene TRBJ2-1, with 8 bases aligning to TRBD1. The length of the CDR3 is 13 residues. Germline V lookup: CDR1 DFQATT, CDR2 SNEGSKA (reference sequence). The V gene end was trimmed by 5 bases and the J gene end by 9 bases; junction bases not matched to a gene: 9. DNA for the CDR3: TGCAGTGCTTCGGCAGGGGGCTATGGTGAGCAGTTCTTC. It is translated as CSASAGGYGEQFF.

The chain uses TRBV18 and TRBJ1-1; 8 nucleotides agree with TRBD1. The CDR3 runs to 15 residues. J lost 4 bases, V lost 2 bases, and 6 bases had no gene match. CDR1 KGHSH and CDR2 LQKENI come from the germline V gene. CDR3 amino acids: CASSPTATGGTEAFF. In DNA, the CDR3 is TGTGCCAGCTCACCAACAGCTACAGGGGGCACTGAAGCTTTCTTT.

This chain joins TRBV12-5 and TRBJ1-2; no firm D call. Germline V gene lookup returns CDR1 LGHNT and CDR2 FRNRAP. V dropped 5 bases and J dropped 4 bases, with 11 bases sitting between them. The CDR3 is made up of 13 amino acids. The CDR3, as DNA: TGTGCTAGTGGTCCGGGCCCAGCCTATGGCTACACCTTC. Amino acid sequence: CASGPGPAYGYTF.

The table lists this clonotype with a few counts. The chain employs TRBV7-9 and TRBJ2-1; 11 bases align to TRBD2. Trimming took 5 bases from V and 7 from J; bases not matched to a gene: 7. Germline lookup yields CDR1 SEHNR and CDR2 FQNEAQ (reference sequence). The CDR3 is made up of 15 amino acids. The CDR3 loop is CASSPTSGSRNEQFF. DNA for the CDR3: TGTGCCAGCAGCCCCACTAGCGGGAGTAGGAATGAGCAGTTCTTC. Drawing the rest from reference TRBV7-9 and TRBJ2-1, the complete variable domain is DTGVSQNPRHKITKRGQNVTFRCDPISEHNRLYWYRQTLGQGPEFLTYFQNEAQLEKSRLLSDRFSAERPKGSFSTLEIQRTEQGDSAMYLCASSPTSGSRNEQFFGPGTRLTVL.

This clonotype has more than one count but fewer than ten. The chain couples TRBV7-3 to TRBJ1-5; no firm D call. The CDR3 totals 16 residues. V gave up 0 bases and J gave up 2 bases, with 11 bases separating them. Germline CDR1 SGHTA, CDR2 FQGTGA. For the CDR3, the DNA is TGTGCCAGCAGCTTAACGACCGGAGGTGGCAATCAGCCCCAGCATTTT. Protein: CASSLTTGGGNQPQHF.

The rearrangement joins TRBV10-3 to TRBJ2-7; the match to TRBD2 covers 7 bases. The CDR3 spans 14 residues. The germline V gene encodes CDR1 ENHRY and CDR2 SYGVKD. V dropped 10 bases and J dropped 1; count of bases not matched to a gene: 10. CDR3 nucleotides: TGTGCCACCGTCGCGGGAGCCTCTTCCTACGAGCAGTACTTC. Its protein is CATVAGASSYEQYF.

J is TRBJ1-2 and V is TRBV9, with D unresolved. Trimming removed 3 bases at V and 4 bases at J, with 10 bases between. CDR1 and CDR2 (germline): SGDLS, YYNGEE. This CDR3 region has 13 residues. CDR3 sequence (DNA): TGTGCCAGCAGCGCCTTCGGACTCTATGGCTACACCTTC. This codes for CASSAFGLYGYTF.

The chain links TRBV20-1 to TRBJ2-5; TRBD2 aligns across 12 bases. This CDR3 spans 16 amino acids. J lost 4 bases, V lost 2 bases, and 8 bases had no gene match. Germline CDR1 and CDR2: DFQATT and SNEGSKA (reference sequence). The CDR3 nucleotides are TGCAGTGCTAGACCGACTAGCGGGAGCGGTGGAGAGACCCAGTACTTC. Residues: CSARPTSGSGGETQYF.